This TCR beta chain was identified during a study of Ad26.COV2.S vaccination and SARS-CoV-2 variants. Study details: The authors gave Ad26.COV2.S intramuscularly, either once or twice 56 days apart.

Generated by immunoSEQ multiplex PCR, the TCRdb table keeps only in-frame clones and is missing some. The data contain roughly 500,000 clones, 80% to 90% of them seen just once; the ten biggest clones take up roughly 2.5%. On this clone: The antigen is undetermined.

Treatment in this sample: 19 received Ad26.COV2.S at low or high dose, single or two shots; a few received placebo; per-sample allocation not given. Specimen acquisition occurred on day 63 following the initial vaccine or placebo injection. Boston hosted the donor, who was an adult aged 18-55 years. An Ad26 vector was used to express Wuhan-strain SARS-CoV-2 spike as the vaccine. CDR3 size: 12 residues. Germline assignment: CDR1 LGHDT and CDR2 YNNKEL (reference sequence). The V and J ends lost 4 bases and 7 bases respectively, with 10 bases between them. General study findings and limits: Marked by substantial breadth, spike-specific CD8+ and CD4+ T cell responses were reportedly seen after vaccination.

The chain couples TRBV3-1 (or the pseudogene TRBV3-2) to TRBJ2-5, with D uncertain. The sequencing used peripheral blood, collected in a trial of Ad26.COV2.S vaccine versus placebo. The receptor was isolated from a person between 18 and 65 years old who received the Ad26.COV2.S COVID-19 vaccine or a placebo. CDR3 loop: CASSPQQVTQYF. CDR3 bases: TGTGCCAGCAGCCCTCAGCAGGTGACCCAGTACTTC.